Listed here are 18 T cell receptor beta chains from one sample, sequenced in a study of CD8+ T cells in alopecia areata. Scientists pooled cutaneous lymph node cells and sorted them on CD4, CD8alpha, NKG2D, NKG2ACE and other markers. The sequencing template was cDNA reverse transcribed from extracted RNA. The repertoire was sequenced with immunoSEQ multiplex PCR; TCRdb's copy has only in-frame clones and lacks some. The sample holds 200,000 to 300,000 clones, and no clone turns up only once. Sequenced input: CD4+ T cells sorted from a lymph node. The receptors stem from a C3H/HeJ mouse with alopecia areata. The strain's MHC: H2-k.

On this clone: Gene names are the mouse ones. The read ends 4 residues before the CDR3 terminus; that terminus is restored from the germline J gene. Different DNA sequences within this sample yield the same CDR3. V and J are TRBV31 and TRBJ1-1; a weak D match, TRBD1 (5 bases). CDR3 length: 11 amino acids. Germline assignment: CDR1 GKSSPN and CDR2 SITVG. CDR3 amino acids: CAWSLDREVFF. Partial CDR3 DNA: TGTGCCTGGAGTCTTGACAGA.

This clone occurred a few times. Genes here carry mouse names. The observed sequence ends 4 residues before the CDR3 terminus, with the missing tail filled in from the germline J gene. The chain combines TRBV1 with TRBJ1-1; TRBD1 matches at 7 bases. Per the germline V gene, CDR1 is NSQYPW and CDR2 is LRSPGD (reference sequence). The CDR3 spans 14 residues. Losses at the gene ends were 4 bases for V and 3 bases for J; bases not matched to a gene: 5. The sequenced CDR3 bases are TGCACCTGCAGTGACAGGGGCTTGGACACA. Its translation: CTCSDRGLDT. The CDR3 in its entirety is CTCSDRGLDTEVFF.

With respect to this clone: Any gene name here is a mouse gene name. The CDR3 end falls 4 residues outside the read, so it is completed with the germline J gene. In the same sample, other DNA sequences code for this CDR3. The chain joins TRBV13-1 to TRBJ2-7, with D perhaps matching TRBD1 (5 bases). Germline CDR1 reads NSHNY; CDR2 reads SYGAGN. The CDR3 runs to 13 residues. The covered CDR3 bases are TGTGCCAGCAGTGATGCAGACAGATAT. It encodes CASSDADRY. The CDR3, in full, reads CASSDADRYEQYF.

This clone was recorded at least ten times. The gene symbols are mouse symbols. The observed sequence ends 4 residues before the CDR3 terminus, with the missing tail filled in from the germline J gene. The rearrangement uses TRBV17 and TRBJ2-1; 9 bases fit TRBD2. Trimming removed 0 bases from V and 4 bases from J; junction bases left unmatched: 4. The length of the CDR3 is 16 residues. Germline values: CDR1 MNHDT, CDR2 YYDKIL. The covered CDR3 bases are TGTGCTAGCAGTAGAGATCCTGGGGGGGTTTATGCT. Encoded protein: CASSRDPGGVYA. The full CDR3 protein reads CASSRDPGGVYAEQFF. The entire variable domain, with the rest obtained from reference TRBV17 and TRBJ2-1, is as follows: DTTVKQNPRYKLARVGKPVNLICSQTMNHDTMYWYQKKPNQAPKLLLFYYDKILNREADTFEKFQSSRPNNSFCSLYIGSAGLEYSAMYLCASSRDPGGVYAEQFFGPGTRLTVL.

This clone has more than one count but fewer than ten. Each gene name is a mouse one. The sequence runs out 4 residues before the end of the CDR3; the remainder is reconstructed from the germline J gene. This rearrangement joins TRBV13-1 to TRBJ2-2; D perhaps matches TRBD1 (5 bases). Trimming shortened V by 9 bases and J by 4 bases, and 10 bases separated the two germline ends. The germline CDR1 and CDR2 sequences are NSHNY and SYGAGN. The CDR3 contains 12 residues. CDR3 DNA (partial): TGTGCCACAGGGAGTGGCACCGGG. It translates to CATGSGTG. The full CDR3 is CATGSGTGQLYF.

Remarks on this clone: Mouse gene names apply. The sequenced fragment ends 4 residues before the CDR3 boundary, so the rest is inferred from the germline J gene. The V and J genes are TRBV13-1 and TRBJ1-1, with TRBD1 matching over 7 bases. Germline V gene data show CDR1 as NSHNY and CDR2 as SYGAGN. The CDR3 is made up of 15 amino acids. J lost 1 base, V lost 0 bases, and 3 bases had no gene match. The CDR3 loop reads CASSDAAGGNTEVFF. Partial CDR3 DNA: TGTGCCAGCAGTGATGCGGCAGGGGGAAACACA.

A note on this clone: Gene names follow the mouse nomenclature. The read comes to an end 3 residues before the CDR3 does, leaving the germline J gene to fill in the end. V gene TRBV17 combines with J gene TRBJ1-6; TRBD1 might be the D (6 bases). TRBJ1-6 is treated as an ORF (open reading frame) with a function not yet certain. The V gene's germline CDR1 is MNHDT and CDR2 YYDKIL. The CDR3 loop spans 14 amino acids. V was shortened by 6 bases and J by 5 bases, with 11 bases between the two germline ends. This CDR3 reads CASRPGQNNSPLYF. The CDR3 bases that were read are TGTGCTAGCAGACCGGGACAAAATAATTCGCCC.

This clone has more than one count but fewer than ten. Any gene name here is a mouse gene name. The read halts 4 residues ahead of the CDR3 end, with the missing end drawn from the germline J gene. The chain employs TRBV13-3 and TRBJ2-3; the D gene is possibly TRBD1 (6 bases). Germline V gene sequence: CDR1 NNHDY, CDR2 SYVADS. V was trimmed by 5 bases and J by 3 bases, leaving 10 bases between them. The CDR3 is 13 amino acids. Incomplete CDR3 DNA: TGTGCCAGCAGGGCAGGGGTCGCAGAA. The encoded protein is CASRAGVAE. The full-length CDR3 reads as CASRAGVAETLYF.

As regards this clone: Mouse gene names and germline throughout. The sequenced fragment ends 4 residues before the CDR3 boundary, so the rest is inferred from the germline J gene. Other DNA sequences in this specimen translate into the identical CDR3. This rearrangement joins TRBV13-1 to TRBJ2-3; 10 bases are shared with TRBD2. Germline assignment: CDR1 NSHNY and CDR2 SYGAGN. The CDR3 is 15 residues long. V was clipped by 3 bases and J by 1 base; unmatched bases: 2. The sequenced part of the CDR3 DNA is TGTGCCAGCAGTGGGACTGGGGGAGGTGCAGAA. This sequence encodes CASSGTGGGAE. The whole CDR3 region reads CASSGTGGGAETLYF.

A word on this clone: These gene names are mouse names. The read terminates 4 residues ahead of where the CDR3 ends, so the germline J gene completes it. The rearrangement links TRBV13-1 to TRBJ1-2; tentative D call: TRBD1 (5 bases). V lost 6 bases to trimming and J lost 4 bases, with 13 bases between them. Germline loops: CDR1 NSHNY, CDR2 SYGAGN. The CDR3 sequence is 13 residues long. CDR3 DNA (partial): TGTGCCAGCAACACAGGAGTGGGCTCC. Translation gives CASNTGVGS. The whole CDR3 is CASNTGVGSDYTF.

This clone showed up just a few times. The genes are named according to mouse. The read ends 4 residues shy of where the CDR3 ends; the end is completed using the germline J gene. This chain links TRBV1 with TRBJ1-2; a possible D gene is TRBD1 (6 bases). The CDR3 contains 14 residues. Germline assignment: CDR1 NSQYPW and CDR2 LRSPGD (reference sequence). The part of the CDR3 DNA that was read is TGCACCTGCAGTGCAGCCAGGGGTGAATCC. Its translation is CTCSAARGES. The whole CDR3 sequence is CTCSAARGESDYTF.

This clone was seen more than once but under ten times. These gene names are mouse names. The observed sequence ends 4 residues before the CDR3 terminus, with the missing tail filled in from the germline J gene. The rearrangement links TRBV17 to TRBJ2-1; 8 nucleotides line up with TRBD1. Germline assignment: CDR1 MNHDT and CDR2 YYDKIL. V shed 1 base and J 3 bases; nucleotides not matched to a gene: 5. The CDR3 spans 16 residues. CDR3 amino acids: CASSRGRTGLYAEQFF. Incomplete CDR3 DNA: TGTGCTAGCAGTAGAGGCCGGACAGGGCTCTATGCT. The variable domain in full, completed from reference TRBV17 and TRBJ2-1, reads DTTVKQNPRYKLARVGKPVNLICSQTMNHDTMYWYQKKPNQAPKLLLFYYDKILNREADTFEKFQSSRPNNSFCSLYIGSAGLEYSAMYLCASSRGRTGLYAEQFFGPGTRLTVL.

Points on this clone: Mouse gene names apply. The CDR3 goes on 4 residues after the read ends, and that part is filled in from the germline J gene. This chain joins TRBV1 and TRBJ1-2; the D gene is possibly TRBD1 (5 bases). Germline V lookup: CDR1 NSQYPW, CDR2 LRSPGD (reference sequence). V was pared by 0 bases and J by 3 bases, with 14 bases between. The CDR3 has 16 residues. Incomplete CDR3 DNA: TGCACCTGCAGTGCAGATCGCCGGGGAGGGGACTCC. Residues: CTCSADRRGGDS. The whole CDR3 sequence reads CTCSADRRGGDSDYTF.

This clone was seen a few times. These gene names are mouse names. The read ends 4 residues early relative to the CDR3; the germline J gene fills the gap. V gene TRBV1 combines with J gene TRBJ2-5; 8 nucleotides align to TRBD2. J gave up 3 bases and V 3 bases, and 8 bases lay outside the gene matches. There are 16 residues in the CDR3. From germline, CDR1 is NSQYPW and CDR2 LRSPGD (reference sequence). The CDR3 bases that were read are TGCACCTGCAGTGCGCCGACTGGGGACCTTCAAGAC. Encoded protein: CTCSAPTGDLQD. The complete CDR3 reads CTCSAPTGDLQDTQYF.

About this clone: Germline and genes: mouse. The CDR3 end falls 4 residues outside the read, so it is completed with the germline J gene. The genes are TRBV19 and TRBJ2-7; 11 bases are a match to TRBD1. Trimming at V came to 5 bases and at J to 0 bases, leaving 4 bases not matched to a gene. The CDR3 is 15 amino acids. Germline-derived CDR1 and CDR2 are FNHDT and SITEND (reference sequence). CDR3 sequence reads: CASRAGQGDSYEQYF. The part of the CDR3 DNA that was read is TGTGCCAGCAGAGCGGGACAGGGGGACTCCTAT.

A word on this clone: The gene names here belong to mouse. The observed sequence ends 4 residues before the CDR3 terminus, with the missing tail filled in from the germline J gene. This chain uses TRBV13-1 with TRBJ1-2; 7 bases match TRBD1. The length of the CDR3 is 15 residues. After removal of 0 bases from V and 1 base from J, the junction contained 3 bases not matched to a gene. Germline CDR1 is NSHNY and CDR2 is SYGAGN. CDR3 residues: CASSDASGGNSDYTF. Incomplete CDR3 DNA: TGTGCCAGCAGTGATGCATCAGGGGGAAACTCC.

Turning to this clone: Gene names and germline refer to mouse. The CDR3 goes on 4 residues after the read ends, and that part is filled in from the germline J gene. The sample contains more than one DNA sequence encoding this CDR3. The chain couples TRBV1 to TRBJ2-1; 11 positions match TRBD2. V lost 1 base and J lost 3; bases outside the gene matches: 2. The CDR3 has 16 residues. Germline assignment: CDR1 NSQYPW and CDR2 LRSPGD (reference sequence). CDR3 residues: CTCSAGGTGGYAEQFF. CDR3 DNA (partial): TGCACCTGCAGTGCAGGGGGGACTGGGGGCTATGCT. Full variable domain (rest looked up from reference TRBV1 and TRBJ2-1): VTLLEQNPRWRLVPRGQAVNLRCILKNSQYPWMSWYQQDLQKQLQWLFTLRSPGDKEVKSLPGADYLATRVTDTELRLQVANMSQGRTLYCTCSAGGTGGYAEQFFGPGTRLTVL.

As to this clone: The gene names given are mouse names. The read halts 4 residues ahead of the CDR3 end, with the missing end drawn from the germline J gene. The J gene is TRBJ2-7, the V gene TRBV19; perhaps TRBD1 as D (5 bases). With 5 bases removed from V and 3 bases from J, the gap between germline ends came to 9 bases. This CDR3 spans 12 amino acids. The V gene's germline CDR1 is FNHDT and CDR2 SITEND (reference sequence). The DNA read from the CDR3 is TGTGCCAGCAGCCCGGACATCTAT. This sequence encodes CASSPDIY. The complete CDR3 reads CASSPDIYEQYF.